The clone carrying this T cell receptor beta chain was detected once. This entry is derived from a study of T cell responses to AZD1222 COVID-19 vaccine. Per germline, CDR1 SGHDT and CDR2 YYEEEE. V gave up 6 bases and J gave up 1 base; unmatched junction bases: 12. The CDR3 consists of 17 residues. TCRdb keeps only in-frame clones here, not all; method: immunoSEQ multiplex PCR. Among approximately 180,000 clones, 80% to 90% were seen once, and the ten largest hold about 6.1%. The V call is TRBV5-6, the J call TRBJ2-2; 7 bases align to TRBD2. The sequences come from peripheral blood, collected on day 0 of AZD1222 vaccination. This sequence was found in an adult in good health. DNA of the CDR3: TGTGCCAGCAATTTCCTCTCTCTAGCGGTGAACACCGGGGAGCTGTTTTTT. This translates into CASNFLSLAVNTGELFF. Combining the CDR3 with reference TRBV5-6 and TRBJ2-2 gives the whole variable domain DAGVTQSPTHLIKTRGQQVTLRCSPKSGHDTVSWYQQALGQGPQFIFQYYEEEERQRGNFPDRFSGHQFPNYSSELNVNALLLGDSALYLCASNFLSLAVNTGELFFGEGSRLTVL.